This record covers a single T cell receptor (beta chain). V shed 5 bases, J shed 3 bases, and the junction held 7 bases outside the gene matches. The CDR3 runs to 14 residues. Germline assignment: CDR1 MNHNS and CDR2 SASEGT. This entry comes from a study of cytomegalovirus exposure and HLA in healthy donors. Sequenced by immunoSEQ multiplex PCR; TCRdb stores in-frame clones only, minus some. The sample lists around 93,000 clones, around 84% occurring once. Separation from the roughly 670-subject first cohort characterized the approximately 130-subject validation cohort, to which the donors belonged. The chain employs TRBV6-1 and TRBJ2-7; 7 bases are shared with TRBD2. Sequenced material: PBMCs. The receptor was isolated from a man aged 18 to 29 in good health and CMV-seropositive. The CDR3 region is CASSLQRDSYEQYV. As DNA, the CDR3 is TGTGCCAGCAGTCTCCAGCGGGATAGCTACGAGCAGTACGTC.